The present T cell receptor beta chain was sequenced within a study of blood T cells in healthy people across ages. Study at large: With template switching, about one barcoded beta molecule was captured per two T cells.

Note on this clonotype: Its specificity is not known.

Study-wide findings and caveats: The study regarded diversity estimates from one million T cells as underestimates. Aged donors had fewer naive CD4+ cells and lower diversity than long-lived donors.

Sample-barcoded 5' priming and a J-beta primer mix drove a second PCR of 7 to 11 cycles. TCRdb passed the 5' RACE reads through MiXCR, listing each CDR3 protein once. The sample records over 700,000 distinct CDR3 sequences, roughly 50% being singletons. Germline CDR1 is GTSNPN and CDR2 is SVGIG (reference sequence). The germline V and J ends were trimmed by 3 bases and 0 bases, with 15 bases remaining between them. The CDR3 is 15 amino acids. Every donor provided roughly 9.1 milliliters of peripheral blood. Material: blood. The origin of this receptor is an elderly man in good health. The rearrangement joins TRBV30 to TRBJ2-7; D possibly uses TRBD1 or TRBD2 (5 bases each). CDR3 nucleotide sequence: TGTGCCTGGAGCTCGGGACGGACTTACTCCTACGAGCAGTACTTC. Protein product: CAWSSGRTYSYEQYF.